The rows below give T cell receptor beta chains drawn from one sample of a study of blood T cells in healthy people across ages. TCRdb reprocessed the 5' RACE reads via MiXCR and lists one record per CDR3 protein. The sample holds about 1.5 million distinct CDR3 sequences; about 42% are singletons and the top ten take approximately 4.1%. Sequenced input: blood. These receptors were obtained from a woman between 18 and 30 years old in good health. Each CDR3 is given with its conserved first and last residue. The order of the fields is V gene, J gene, CDR3 protein.

TRBV9	TRBJ2-1	CASSARGTSGYNEQFF
TRBV4-3	TRBJ1-6	CASSQAFRGDSPLHF
TRBV3-1	TRBJ2-3	CASSQDYATDTQYF
TRBV4-3	TRBJ2-7	CASSRKGETVYEQYF
TRBV20-1	TRBJ2-3	CSARVAGNVDTQYF
TRBV29-1	TRBJ2-1	CSVERLRWDEQFF
TRBV29-1	TRBJ1-2	CSARDSGGYTF
TRBV9	TRBJ2-7	CASSVGWTGPVQQYF
TRBV4-2	TRBJ2-1	CASSQGGGGPYNEQFF
TRBV14	TRBJ2-7	CASSQASDFSYEQYF
TRBV9	TRBJ2-5	CASSPRTSGRNERYF
TRBV20-1	TRBJ1-5	CSARGAINQPQHF
TRBV10-3	TRBJ1-1	CAIGPTGANTEAFF
TRBV12-3/TRBV12-4	TRBJ2-7	CASSFMQVSYEQYF
TRBV7-2	TRBJ2-1	CASSLVGPLGDEQFF
TRBV5-5	TRBJ2-1	CASSFGTLNVPYNEQFF
TRBV4-3	TRBJ1-2	CASSQDWGFNGYTF
TRBV6-2/TRBV6-3	TRBJ2-2	CASSLPPGPSTGELFF
TRBV10-3	TRBJ2-2	CAISTGTGLAGELFF
TRBV9	TRBJ2-6	CASSFRTGDSGANVLTF
TRBV27	TRBJ2-1	CASSLVLAANEQFF
TRBV12-3/TRBV12-4	TRBJ2-5	CASSSGQLQETQYF
TRBV19	NA	CASSLGGTSVYEQYF